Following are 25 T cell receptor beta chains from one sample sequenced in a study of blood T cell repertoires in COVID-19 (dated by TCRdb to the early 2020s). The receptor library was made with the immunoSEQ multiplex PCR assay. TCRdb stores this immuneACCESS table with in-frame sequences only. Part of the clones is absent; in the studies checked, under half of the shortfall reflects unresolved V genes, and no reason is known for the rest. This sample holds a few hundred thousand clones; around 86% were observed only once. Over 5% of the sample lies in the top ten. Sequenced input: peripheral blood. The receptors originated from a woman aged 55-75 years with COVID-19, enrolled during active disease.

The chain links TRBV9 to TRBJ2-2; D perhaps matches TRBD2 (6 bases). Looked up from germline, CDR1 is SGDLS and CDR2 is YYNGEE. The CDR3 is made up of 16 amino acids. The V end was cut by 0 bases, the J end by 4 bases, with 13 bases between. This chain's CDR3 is CASSVAVGRSTGELFF. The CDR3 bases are TGTGCCAGCAGCGTAGCGGTGGGGAGGAGCACCGGGGAGCTGTTTTTT.

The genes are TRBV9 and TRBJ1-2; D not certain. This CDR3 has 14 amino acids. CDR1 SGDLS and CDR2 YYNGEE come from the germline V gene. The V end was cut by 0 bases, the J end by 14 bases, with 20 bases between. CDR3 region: CASSVGGLDGGRTF. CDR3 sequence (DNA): TGTGCCAGCAGCGTAGGAGGGTTAGACGGCGGGCGGACCTTC.

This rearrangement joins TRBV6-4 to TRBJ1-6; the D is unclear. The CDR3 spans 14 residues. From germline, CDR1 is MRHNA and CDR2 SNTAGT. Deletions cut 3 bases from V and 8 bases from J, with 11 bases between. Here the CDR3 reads CASSEAAGDSPLHF. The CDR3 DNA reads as TGTGCCAGCAGTGAAGCGGCCGGTGATTCACCCCTCCACTTT.

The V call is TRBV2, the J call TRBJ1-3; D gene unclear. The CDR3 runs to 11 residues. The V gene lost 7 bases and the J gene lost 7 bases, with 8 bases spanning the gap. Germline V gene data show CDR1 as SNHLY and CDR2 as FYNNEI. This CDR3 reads CASTPANTIYF. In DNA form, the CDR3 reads TGTGCCAGCACCCCCGCGAACACCATATATTTT.

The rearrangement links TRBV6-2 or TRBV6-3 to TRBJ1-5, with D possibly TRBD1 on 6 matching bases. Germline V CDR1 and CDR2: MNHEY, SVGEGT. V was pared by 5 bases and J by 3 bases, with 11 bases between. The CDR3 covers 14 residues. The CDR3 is CASSDRMINQPQHF. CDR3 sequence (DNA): TGTGCCAGCAGTGACAGGATGATCAATCAGCCCCAGCATTTT.

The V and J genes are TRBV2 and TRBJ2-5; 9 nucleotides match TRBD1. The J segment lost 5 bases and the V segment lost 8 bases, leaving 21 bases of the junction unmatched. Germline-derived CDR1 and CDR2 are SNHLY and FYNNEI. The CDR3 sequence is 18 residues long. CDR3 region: CASEGGWTGEGTRETQYF. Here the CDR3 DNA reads TGTGCCAGCGAGGGTGGGTGGACAGGGGAAGGGACCCGGGAGACCCAGTACTTC.

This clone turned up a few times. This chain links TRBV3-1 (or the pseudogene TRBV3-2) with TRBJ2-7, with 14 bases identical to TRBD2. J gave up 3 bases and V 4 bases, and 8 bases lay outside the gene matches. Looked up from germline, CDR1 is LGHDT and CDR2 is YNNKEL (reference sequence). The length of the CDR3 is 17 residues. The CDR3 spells CASSPGTSGRKVYEQYF. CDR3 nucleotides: TGTGCCAGCAGCCCCGGGACTAGCGGGAGAAAAGTCTACGAGCAGTACTTC.

Here the CDR3 reads CASSLGQAGNSPLHF. The CDR3 coding sequence is TGTGCCAGCAGCCTCGGACAAGCTGGTAATTCACCCCTCCACTTT. The chain carries TRBV3-1 (or the pseudogene TRBV3-2) and TRBJ1-6, with D perhaps matching TRBD1 (5 bases). CDR1 is LGHDT and CDR2 is YNNKEL in the germline V gene (reference sequence). Trimming left V 4 bases short and J 6 bases short, with 13 bases between. This CDR3 spans 15 amino acids.

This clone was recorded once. CDR3 amino acids: CAWSGEHGYTF. The CDR3 DNA reads TGTGCCTGGTCGGGGGAACATGGCTACACCTTC. V usage is TRBV30 and J usage is TRBJ1-2; D is possibly TRBD1 (5 bases). The CDR3 spans 11 residues. Trimming removed 5 bases at V and 6 bases at J, with 10 bases between. Germline-derived CDR1 and CDR2 are GTSNPN and SVGIG (reference sequence). Complete variable domain (other parts from reference TRBV30 and TRBJ1-2): SQTIHQWPATLVQPVGSPLSLECTVEGTSNPNLYWYRQAAGRGLQLLFYSVGIGQISSEVPQNLSASRPQDRQFILSSKKLLLSDSGFYLCAWSGEHGYTFGSGTRLTVV.

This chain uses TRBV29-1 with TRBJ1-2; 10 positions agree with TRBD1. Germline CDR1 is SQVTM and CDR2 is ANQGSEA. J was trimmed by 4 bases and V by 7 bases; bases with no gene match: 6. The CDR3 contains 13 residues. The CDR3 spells CSARTGGGYGYTF. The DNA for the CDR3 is TGCAGCGCCCGGACAGGGGGTGGCTATGGCTACACCTTC.

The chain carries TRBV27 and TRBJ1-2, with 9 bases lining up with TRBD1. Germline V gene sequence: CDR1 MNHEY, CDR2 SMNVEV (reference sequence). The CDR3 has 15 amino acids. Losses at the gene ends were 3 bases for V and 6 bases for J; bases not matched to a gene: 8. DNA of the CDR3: TGTGCCAGCAGTTTCGGTCCGGACAGGGGCGATGGCTACACCTTC. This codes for CASSFGPDRGDGYTF.

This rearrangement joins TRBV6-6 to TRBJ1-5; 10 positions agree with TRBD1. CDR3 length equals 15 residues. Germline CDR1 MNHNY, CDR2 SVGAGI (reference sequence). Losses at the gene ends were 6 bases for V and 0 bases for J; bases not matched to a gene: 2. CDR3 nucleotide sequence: TGTGCCAGCAGAGGGACAGGGGTTAGCAATCAGCCCCAGCATTTT. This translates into CASRGTGVSNQPQHF.

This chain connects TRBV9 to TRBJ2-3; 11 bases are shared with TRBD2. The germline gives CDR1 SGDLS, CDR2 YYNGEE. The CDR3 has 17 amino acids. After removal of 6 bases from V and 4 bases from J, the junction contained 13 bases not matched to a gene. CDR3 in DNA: TGTGCCAGCACCCGTAGGGGGGTAGCGGGAGGGGCAGATACGCAGTATTTT. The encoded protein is CASTRRGVAGGADTQYF. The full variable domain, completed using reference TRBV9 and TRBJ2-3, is DSGVTQTPKHLITATGQRVTLRCSPRSGDLSVYWYQQSLDQGLQFLIQYYNGEERAKGNILERFSAQQFPDLHSELNLSSLELGDSALYFCASTRRGVAGGADTQYFGPGTRLTVL.

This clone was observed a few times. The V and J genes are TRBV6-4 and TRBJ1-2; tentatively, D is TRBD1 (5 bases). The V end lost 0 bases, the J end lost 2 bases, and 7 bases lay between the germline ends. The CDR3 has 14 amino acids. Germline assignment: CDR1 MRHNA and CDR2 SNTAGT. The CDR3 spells CASSDSPGNYGYTF. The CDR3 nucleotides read TGTGCCAGCAGTGACTCGCCAGGGAACTATGGCTACACCTTC.

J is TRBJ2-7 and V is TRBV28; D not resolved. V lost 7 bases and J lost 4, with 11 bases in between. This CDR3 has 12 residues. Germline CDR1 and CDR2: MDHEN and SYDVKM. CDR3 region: CASKTHRYEQYF. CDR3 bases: TGTGCCAGCAAAACCCACCGGTACGAGCAGTACTTC.

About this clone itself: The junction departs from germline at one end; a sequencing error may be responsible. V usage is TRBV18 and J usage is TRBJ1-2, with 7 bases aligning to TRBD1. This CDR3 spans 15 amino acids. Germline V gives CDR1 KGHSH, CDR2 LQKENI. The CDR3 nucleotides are TGTGCCAGCTCCCCACCCAACGACAGGGCGGGCGGCTACACCTTC. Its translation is CASSPPNDRAGGYTF.

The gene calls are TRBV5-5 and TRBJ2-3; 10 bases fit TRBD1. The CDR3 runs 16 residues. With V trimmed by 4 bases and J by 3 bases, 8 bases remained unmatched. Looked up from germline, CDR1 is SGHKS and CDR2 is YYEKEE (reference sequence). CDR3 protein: CASSVLTGGSTDTQYF. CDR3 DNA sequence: TGTGCCAGCAGCGTGCTGACAGGGGGCTCGACAGATACGCAGTATTTT.

CDR3 DNA: TGTGCCAGCAGTACTCCCGGACAGGGTCAGCATTTT. Translation gives CASSTPGQGQHF. The V and J genes are TRBV6-2 or TRBV6-3 and TRBJ1-5, with 8 bases matching TRBD1. V lost 5 bases to trimming and J lost 13 bases; unmatched junction nucleotides: 7. The germline V gene has CDR1 MNHEY and CDR2 SVGEGT. This CDR3 region has 12 residues.

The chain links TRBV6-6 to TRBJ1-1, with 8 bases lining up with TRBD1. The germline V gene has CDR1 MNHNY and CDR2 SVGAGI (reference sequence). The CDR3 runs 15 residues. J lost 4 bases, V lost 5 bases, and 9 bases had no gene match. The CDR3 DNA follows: TGTGCCAGCAGTCCCCGTCTCGGACAGGGCACTGAAGCTTTCTTT. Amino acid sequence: CASSPRLGQGTEAFF.

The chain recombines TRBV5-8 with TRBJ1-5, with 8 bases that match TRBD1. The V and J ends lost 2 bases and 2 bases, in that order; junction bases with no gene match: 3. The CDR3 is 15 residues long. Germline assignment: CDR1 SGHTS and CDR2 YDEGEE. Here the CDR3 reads CASSLMTGGNQPQHF. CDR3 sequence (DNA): TGTGCCAGCAGCTTAATGACAGGGGGCAATCAGCCCCAGCATTTT.

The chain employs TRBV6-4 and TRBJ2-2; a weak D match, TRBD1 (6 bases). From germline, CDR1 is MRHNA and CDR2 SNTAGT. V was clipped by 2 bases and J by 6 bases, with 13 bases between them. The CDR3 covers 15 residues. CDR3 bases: TGTGCCAGCAGTGACCCGGGACAAGGGGCCGGGGAGCTGTTTTTT. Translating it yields CASSDPGQGAGELFF.

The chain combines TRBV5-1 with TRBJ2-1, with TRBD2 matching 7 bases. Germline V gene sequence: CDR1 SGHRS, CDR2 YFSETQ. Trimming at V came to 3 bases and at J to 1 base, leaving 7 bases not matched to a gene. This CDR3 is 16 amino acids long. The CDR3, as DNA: TGCGCCAGCAGCTCCGGGGGAGGGAGTTCCTACAATGAGCAGTTCTTC. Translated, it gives CASSSGGGSSYNEQFF.

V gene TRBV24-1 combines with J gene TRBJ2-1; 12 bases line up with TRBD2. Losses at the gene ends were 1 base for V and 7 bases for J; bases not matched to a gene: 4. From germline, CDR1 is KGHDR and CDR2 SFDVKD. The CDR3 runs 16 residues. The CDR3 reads CATSDFTSGGSNEQFF. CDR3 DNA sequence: TGTGCCACCAGTGATTTCACTAGCGGGGGGTCGAATGAGCAGTTCTTC.

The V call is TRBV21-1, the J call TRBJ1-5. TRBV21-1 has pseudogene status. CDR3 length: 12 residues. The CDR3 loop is CASWESNQPQHF. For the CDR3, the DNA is TGTGCCAGCTGGGAGAGCAATCAGCCCCAGCATTTT.

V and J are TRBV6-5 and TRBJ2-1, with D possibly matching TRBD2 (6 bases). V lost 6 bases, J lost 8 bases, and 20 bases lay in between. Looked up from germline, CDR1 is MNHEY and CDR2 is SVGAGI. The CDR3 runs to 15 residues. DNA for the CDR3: TGTGCCAGCAGCCACGGGAGCGGAGCCATGGATGAGCAGTTCTTC. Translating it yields CASSHGSGAMDEQFF.